A selection of T cell receptor beta chains follows, all from one sample in a study of T cell responses to AZD1222 COVID-19 vaccine. Produced via immunoSEQ multiplex PCR; TCRdb's table is partial and in-frame only. This table has some 150,000 clones, around 90% appearing once. The sequenced sample was peripheral blood, obtained on day 0 of AZD1222 vaccination. The receptors were gathered from an adult in good health. The CDR3 runs from the conserved cysteine through the conserved F or W. The order of the fields is D gene, clone size, V gene, J gene, CDR3 DNA, CDR3 protein. The D gene is left open where the match is weak. Not all rows give a size; the values are once, few, many and, for expanded clones, a class.

TRBD2	.	TRBV28	TRBJ2-7	TGTGCCAGCAGTTTCAGGGTAGCGGGAGGGCCGGACGAGCAGTACTTC	CASSFRVAGGPDEQYF
.	.	TRBV30	TRBJ1-1	TGTGCCTGGAGTAGAGTCGTGAACACTGAAGCTTTCTTT	CAWSRVVNTEAFF
.	.	TRBV5-1	TRBJ2-7	TGCGCCAGCAGCTTGATGTCAGCTCCGGGGTACGAGCAGTACTTC	CASSLMSAPGYEQYF
.	.	TRBV18	TRBJ2-1	TGTGCCAGCTCACCACCCTACAATGAGCAGTTCTTC	CASSPPYNEQFF
TRBD1	.	TRBV5-4	TRBJ1-3	TGTGCCAGCAGCGAGGGACAGACCTCTGGAAACACCATATATTTT	CASSEGQTSGNTIYF
TRBD2	.	TRBV7-6	TRBJ2-3	TGTGCCAGCAGCCCCCTAGCGGGAGGGATTAGCACAGATACGCAGTATTTT	CASSPLAGGISTDTQYF
.	.	TRBV19	TRBJ1-2	TGTGCCAGTACCCGTAGGGGGGACTGGAGTGGCTACACCTTC	CASTRRGDWSGYTF
.	.	TRBV5-1	TRBJ1-5	TGCGCCAGCAGCCTTATCCCGAAGGGGGTGAACAATCAGCCCCAGCATTTT	CASSLIPKGVNNQPQHF
.	.	TRBV7-8	TRBJ1-5	TGTGCCAGCAGCCCTTATAGCAATCAGCCCCAGCATTTT	CASSPYSNQPQHF
.	once	TRBV15	TRBJ2-1	TGTGCCACCAGCAACCCGGGACGACAAAATGAGCAGTTCTTC	CATSNPGRQNEQFF
.	.	TRBV6-4	TRBJ2-2	TGTGCCAGCAGCGTCGATAACACCGGGGAGCTGTTTTTT	CASSVDNTGELFF
.	.	TRBV2	TRBJ1-2	TGTGCCAGCAAGAAGGACGGAACATATGGCTACACCTTC	CASKKDGTYGYTF
TRBD1	.	TRBV27	TRBJ1-2	TGTGCCAGCAGGGGACAGGCCTATGGCTACACCTTC	CASRGQAYGYTF
.	once	TRBV6-1	TRBJ1-5	TGTGCCAGCAGTGATCAGGATCAGCCCCAGCATTTT	CASSDQDQPQHF
.	.	TRBV30	TRBJ1-3	TGTGCCTGGAGTGTTGTTTGGCAGGTCTCTGGAAACACCATATATTTT	CAWSVVWQVSGNTIYF
TRBD2	.	TRBV7-9	TRBJ2-1	TGTGCCAGCAGCCCGTGGACTAGCGGGAGGCATGAGCAGTTCTTC	CASSPWTSGRHEQFF
.	.	TRBV11-3	TRBJ1-1	TGTGCCAGCAGCTTAGGCGGTCAGGGAATGGCTTTCTTT	CASSLGGQGMAFF
TRBD2	.	TRBV7-9	TRBJ2-1	TGTGCCAGCAGCCGTAGCGGGGGAAATGAGCAGTTCTTC	CASSRSGGNEQFF
.	.	TRBV18	TRBJ2-2	TGTGCCAGCTCACCTAAGGGGGAGACCGGGGAGCTGTTTTTT	CASSPKGETGELFF
.	.	TRBV5-4	TRBJ1-2	TGTGCCAGCAGCTTGGCCTTACGTGGCTACACCTTC	CASSLALRGYTF
.	.	TRBV3-1/TRBV3-2	TRBJ1-2	TGTGCCAGCAGCCAAAGGGTCAGGTCGCTGGCTAACTATGGCTACACCTTC	CASSQRVRSLANYGYTF
TRBD1	.	TRBV5-6	TRBJ1-2	TGTGCCAGCAGCTTGACCTGGGACAGGGGGCTGGCTAACTATGGCTACACCTTC	CASSLTWDRGLANYGYTF
.	.	TRBV28	TRBJ1-5	TGTGCCAGCAGTTCAGGCCCGGGGGGTGGTCAGCCCCAGCATTTT	CASSSGPGGGQPQHF
.	.	TRBV20-1	TRBJ2-1	TGCAGTGCTAGTAGAACTTACTCCTACAATGAGCAGTTCTTC	CSASRTYSYNEQFF
.	.	TRBV4-3	TRBJ1-2	TGCGCCAGCAGCCAAGATCTAGGACATAGAAACTATGGCTACACCTTC	CASSQDLGHRNYGYTF
TRBD1	.	TRBV11-2	TRBJ1-6	TGTGCCAGCAGCACGACAGGGGGGATTTCACCCCTCCACTTT	CASSTTGGISPLHF
.	.	TRBV27	TRBJ1-1	TGTGCCAGCGGCTACTCTTTCGGGGTAAAGGGCACTGAAGCTTTCTTT	CASGYSFGVKGTEAFF
.	.	TRBV4-3	TRBJ2-1	TGCGCCAGCAGCCAAGAAGGTAGGGGCATTATAAAGAATGAGCAGTTCTTC	CASSQEGRGIIKNEQFF
.	.	TRBV9	TRBJ2-7	TGTGCCAGCATTCAGGAGTTTAGAGTGATGTGCTACGAGCAGTACTTC	CASIQEFRVMCYEQYF
TRBD1	.	TRBV5-5	TRBJ1-6	TGTGCCAGCAGCTTAGAGGGGGCTGTCAGAAATTCACCCCTCCACTTT	CASSLEGAVRNSPLHF
.	.	TRBV29-1	TRBJ2-7	TGCAGCGTTTCACTTGGGAGCGGCTACGAGCAGTACTTC	CSVSLGSGYEQYF
.	.	TRBV11-2	TRBJ2-7	TGTGCCAGCAGATATGGACAGATCTACGAGCAGTACTTC	CASRYGQIYEQYF
.	.	TRBV4-1	TRBJ2-1	TGCGCCAGCAGCCTGTCTAGCGACTCCTACAATGAGCAGTTCTTC	CASSLSSDSYNEQFF
TRBD1	.	TRBV19	TRBJ2-6	TGTGCCAGTAGCCCATCATACGACAGGGCCCTGGGGGGGGCCAACGTCCTGACTTTC	CASSPSYDRALGGANVLTF
TRBD2	.	TRBV28	TRBJ2-7	TGTGCCAGCAGCTCCCCGGGTGCGGGAGTCGGTTACGAGCAGTACTTC	CASSSPGAGVGYEQYF
.	.	TRBV18	TRBJ1-2	TGTGCCAGCTCACCAGCCGGGATCCAATATGGCTACACCTTC	CASSPAGIQYGYTF
TRBD1	once	TRBV2	TRBJ2-2	TGTGCCAGCATAGGGACAGGGGCCACCGGGGAGCTGTTTTTT	CASIGTGATGELFF
TRBD1	medium-sized	TRBV13	TRBJ1-2	TGTGCCAGCAGCTTAGAGGGACAGGGCCAACTCTATGGCTACACCTTC	CASSLEGQGQLYGYTF
TRBD1	.	TRBV5-4	TRBJ1-6	TGTGCCAGCACGGGACAGGAGAATTCACCCCTCCACTTT	CASTGQENSPLHF
TRBD2	few	TRBV11-2	TRBJ2-2	TGTGCCAGCAGCCATCTCGGACTAGCGGGAAGGCACACCGGGGAGCTGTTTTTT	CASSHLGLAGRHTGELFF
.	.	TRBV6-5	TRBJ1-2	TGTGCCAGCAGTTACTCGAGTGGGAATGGCTACACCTTC	CASSYSSGNGYTF
.	.	TRBV3-1/TRBV3-2	TRBJ2-1	TGTGCCAGCAGCCAAGCAAGGACCCAGGCTGGGCAGTTCTTC	CASSQARTQAGQFF
.	few	TRBV6-6	TRBJ1-2	TGTGCCAGCAACGAACAGGCGTTTTATGGCTACACCTTC	CASNEQAFYGYTF
TRBD2	.	TRBV11-1	TRBJ2-7	TGTGCCAGCAGCTTAGGCGGACTAGCGGGAGTTAGGGAGCAGTACTTC	CASSLGGLAGVREQYF
.	.	TRBV19	TRBJ1-2	TGTGCCAGTTCCGAGCACAGGGTAAAAGGCTACACCTTC	CASSEHRVKGYTF